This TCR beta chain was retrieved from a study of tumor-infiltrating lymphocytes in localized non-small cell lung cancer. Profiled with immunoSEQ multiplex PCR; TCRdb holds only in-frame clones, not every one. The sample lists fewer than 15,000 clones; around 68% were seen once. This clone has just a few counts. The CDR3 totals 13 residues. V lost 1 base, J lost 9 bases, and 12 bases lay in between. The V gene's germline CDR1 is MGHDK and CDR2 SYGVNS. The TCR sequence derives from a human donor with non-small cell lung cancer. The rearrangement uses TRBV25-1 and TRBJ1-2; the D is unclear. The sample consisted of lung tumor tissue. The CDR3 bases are TGTGCCAGCAGTGAATCCGACGGGTCCAGCTACACCTTC. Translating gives CASSESDGSSYTF.